These T cell receptor beta chains were read from a single sample in a study of shared clonotypes between healthy human individuals. Profiling relied on immunoSEQ multiplex PCR, and the TCRdb table lists in-frame clones only, not all of them. Altogether about 2.4 million clones are present, more than 80% being singletons, with the ten largest covering around 0.14%. The sequencing sample was made of naive CD4+ T cells sorted from blood. The receptors shown here come from a young man in good health. Each CDR3 is given without its conserved first and last residue.

cdr3_aa j_call v_call
ASSSYTTSGGSSYNEQF TRBJ2-1 TRBV18
ASGLVPTATGRNTEAF TRBJ1-1 TRBV12-5
ASSYSWGRTNEKLF TRBJ1-4 TRBV6-5
ASRNRGGAIGELF TRBJ2-2 TRBV7-2
ASSMGGWTVGNYEQY TRBJ2-7 TRBV19
ASSLTGTANTGELF TRBJ2-2 TRBV7-9
ASSQGQGAVEAF TRBJ1-1 TRBV23-1
ASSLGGRGSSYEQY TRBJ2-7 TRBV27
ASLVVRGSEQY TRBJ2-7 TRBV14
ASSLLAGGYNEQF TRBJ2-1 TRBV27
ASSPGATNEKLF TRBJ1-4 TRBV7-9
ASSPTGTNSYNEQF TRBJ2-1 TRBV6-4
AISGDSQGRNEQF TRBJ2-1 TRBV10-3
ASSLGGQSSSGANVLT TRBJ2-6 TRBV5-4
ASTLGGQGAYEQY TRBJ2-7 TRBV7-2
ASRLASGLYEQF TRBJ2-1 TRBV6-6
ASSPAGREYEQY TRBJ2-7 TRBV5-4
ASSPTVGLSSGNTIY TRBJ1-3 TRBV18
ASSSGQGYQPQH TRBJ1-5 TRBV5-5
ASTNTGTSGSPDTQY TRBJ2-3 TRBV7-7
ASSRDWGDTQY TRBJ2-3 TRBV6-4
ASSSYGGAQETQY TRBJ2-5 TRBV7-9
ASSSPSQGNTEAF TRBJ1-1 TRBV5-1
ASSRDSREEQY TRBJ2-7 TRBV6-5
ASSPPAGGVGEAF TRBJ1-1 TRBV18
AISGRAGVNTGELF TRBJ2-2 TRBV10-3
ASSIVGRGAPDTQY TRBJ2-3 TRBV19
ASSLAGGSGSYEQY TRBJ2-7 TRBV7-2
AISDEGALADTQY TRBJ2-3 TRBV10-3
ASRQGFWDTGELF TRBJ2-2 TRBV28
ASSPEMGTANEKLF TRBJ1-4 TRBV7-9
ASSVDSGELF TRBJ2-2 TRBV9
ASSLRLAGVYEQY TRBJ2-7 TRBV5-1
ASSLGGGSDTQY TRBJ2-3 TRBV28
ASRPDRFFHGYT TRBJ1-2 TRBV5-4
AWSPGQANTEAF TRBJ1-1 TRBV30
ASSPGVFQTYNEQF TRBJ2-1 TRBV9
ASRISGGADTQY TRBJ2-3 TRBV5-1
ASSPVPGQGGNYEQY TRBJ2-7 TRBV18
ASSDITYNEQF TRBJ2-1 TRBV25-1
ASSQVREKLF TRBJ1-4 TRBV4-3
ASSALGSGSTDTQY TRBJ2-3 TRBV27
ASSLAAKTGELF TRBJ2-2 TRBV27
ASSYQDRPYEQY TRBJ2-7 TRBV6-5